Listed below are T cell receptor beta chains from one sample, sequenced in a study of blood T cell repertoires in COVID-19. TCRdb's copy holds only in-frame clones and misses some; the assay was immunoSEQ multiplex PCR. The sample yields 200,000 to 250,000 clones, 87% seen once. The sample taken for sequencing was PBMCs or T cells enriched from blood (not recorded which). These TCRs come from a young man who had recovered from COVID-19. Each CDR3 is given with its conserved first and last residue. Size is omitted from some rows. Given values are once, few, many or a class for expanded clones.

J gene: TRBJ2-5
clone size: -
V gene: TRBV11-2
CDR3 protein: CASSSVKGQDIETQYF

J gene: TRBJ1-2
clone size: -
V gene: TRBV5-1
CDR3 protein: CASSLGQGWDGYTF

J gene: TRBJ2-7
clone size: -
V gene: TRBV7-6
CDR3 protein: CASSATPYEQYF

J gene: TRBJ2-7
clone size: -
V gene: TRBV5-1
CDR3 protein: CASSSSVDSYEQYF

J gene: TRBJ2-5
clone size: -
V gene: TRBV21-1
CDR3 protein: CASSKETGHGETQYF

J gene: TRBJ1-6
clone size: -
V gene: TRBV2
CDR3 protein: CASRPDSNSPLHF

J gene: TRBJ1-5
clone size: -
V gene: TRBV27
CDR3 protein: CASSFDRGGQPQHF

J gene: TRBJ2-7
clone size: -
V gene: TRBV5-4
CDR3 protein: CASSLGQGDGQYF

J gene: TRBJ2-3
clone size: -
V gene: TRBV9
CDR3 protein: CASRSGGLATDTQYF

J gene: TRBJ2-2
clone size: -
V gene: TRBV2
CDR3 protein: CASRGTGSGELFF

J gene: TRBJ2-7
clone size: -
V gene: TRBV6-5
CDR3 protein: CASSTSTGPHEQYF

J gene: TRBJ1-5
clone size: few
V gene: TRBV7-9
CDR3 protein: CASSLVANQPQHF

J gene: TRBJ2-7
clone size: -
V gene: TRBV19
CDR3 protein: CASSKGGSSYEQYF

J gene: TRBJ2-7
clone size: -
V gene: TRBV24-1
CDR3 protein: CATSGTEETYEQYF

J gene: TRBJ2-3
clone size: -
V gene: TRBV5-1
CDR3 protein: CASSSTGTGVGDTQYF

J gene: TRBJ2-3
clone size: -
V gene: TRBV28
CDR3 protein: CASSPSGGSDTQYF

J gene: TRBJ1-4
clone size: -
V gene: TRBV18
CDR3 protein: CASSPHQLWEGFNEKLFF

J gene: TRBJ2-2
clone size: -
V gene: TRBV24-1
CDR3 protein: CATSGSGGASGELFF

J gene: TRBJ2-7
clone size: -
V gene: TRBV7-2
CDR3 protein: CASSLAGGIYEQYF

J gene: TRBJ1-1
clone size: -
V gene: TRBV5-1
CDR3 protein: CASSLTRGEAFF

J gene: TRBJ1-1
clone size: few
V gene: TRBV11-2
CDR3 protein: CASSLNSAGGEAFF

J gene: TRBJ1-4
clone size: once
V gene: TRBV24-1
CDR3 protein: CATSDKDREGTNEKLFF

J gene: TRBJ2-7
clone size: -
V gene: TRBV5-1
CDR3 protein: CASSLSGTSSYEQYF

J gene: TRBJ1-2
clone size: -
V gene: TRBV28
CDR3 protein: CASSLQKQGTGGYTF

J gene: TRBJ1-2
clone size: -
V gene: TRBV6-5
CDR3 protein: CASSYSRENYGYTF

J gene: TRBJ2-1
clone size: once
V gene: TRBV24-1
CDR3 protein: CATSGGTNSYNEQFF

J gene: TRBJ2-7
clone size: -
V gene: TRBV11-2
CDR3 protein: CASSLAPVSYEQYF

J gene: TRBJ1-4
clone size: -
V gene: TRBV7-9
CDR3 protein: CASSTPQVEKLFF

J gene: TRBJ1-2
clone size: few
V gene: TRBV5-6
CDR3 protein: CASSLNRVRSGYTF

J gene: TRBJ2-7
clone size: -
V gene: TRBV11-2
CDR3 protein: CASSLPSVPYEQYF

J gene: TRBJ1-3
clone size: -
V gene: TRBV6-5
CDR3 protein: CASSYDRARSGNTIYF

J gene: TRBJ1-1
clone size: -
V gene: TRBV25-1
CDR3 protein: CASSDFTREGGPEAFF